These T cell receptor beta chains were read from a single sample in a study of blood T cell repertoires in COVID-19. Profiled with immunoSEQ multiplex PCR; TCRdb holds only in-frame clones, not every one. The sample lists 110,000 to 150,000 clones, more than 80% seen once, with 1.5% to 2% in the top ten. Sequenced: PBMCs or T cells enriched from blood (not recorded which). These TCRs come from a woman younger than 30 who had been exposed to COVID-19. CDR3s include the opening cysteine and the closing phenylalanine or tryptophan. The D gene is left open where the match is weak. The size of a clone is reported for some rows only, either as once, few or many, or as a class for expanded clones.

-	TRBD1	TRBV24-1	TRBJ1-1	CATSRQGAEGTEAFF	TGTGCCACCAGTCGTCAGGGGGCTGAGGGGACTGAAGCTTTCTTT
-	TRBD1	TRBV28	TRBJ2-1	CASSQLGGTGSNEQFF	TGTGCCAGCAGTCAACTAGGGGGGACAGGGAGCAATGAGCAGTTCTTC
-	TRBD1	TRBV6-5	TRBJ1-5	CASSYDRGPGQPQHF	TGTGCCAGCAGTTATGACAGGGGGCCTGGACAGCCCCAGCATTTT
-	-	TRBV6-2/TRBV6-3	TRBJ1-6	CASSYSRDSPLHF	TGTGCCAGCAGTTACTCGAGGGATTCACCCCTCCACTTT
-	TRBD2	TRBV30	TRBJ2-1	CAWNPTGTSGRGEQFF	TGTGCCTGGAACCCCACCGGGACTAGCGGGAGGGGTGAGCAGTTCTTC
medium-sized	TRBD1	TRBV5-5	TRBJ1-4	CASSSPDRGRGEKLFF	TGTGCCAGCAGCTCTCCGGACAGGGGGCGCGGTGAAAAACTGTTTTTT
-	-	TRBV7-2	TRBJ2-7	CASSLEGGNSYEQYF	TGTGCCAGCAGCCTGGAGGGAGGAAATTCCTACGAGCAGTACTTC
-	-	TRBV28	TRBJ1-1	CASSLRTVVNTEAFF	TGTGCCAGCAGTTTACGGACAGTGGTAAACACTGAAGCTTTCTTT
few	-	TRBV4-2	TRBJ1-1	CASSPQAYDTEAFF	TGTGCCAGCAGCCCCCAGGCGTATGACACTGAAGCTTTCTTT
-	-	TRBV5-1	TRBJ1-3	CASSLAPPSAGNTIYF	TGCGCCAGCAGCTTGGCCCCCCCCTCGGCTGGAAACACCATATATTTT
-	-	TRBV27	TRBJ1-5	CASSYLQGQPQHF	TGTGCCAGCAGTTACCTACAGGGACAGCCCCAGCATTTT
-	-	TRBV19	TRBJ1-1	CASSIGGPTEAFF	TGTGCCAGTAGTATCGGGGGGCCCACTGAAGCTTTCTTT
-	TRBD2	TRBV12-5	TRBJ2-3	CASGLTSGRTDTQYF	TGTGCTAGTGGTTTGACTAGCGGGAGGACAGATACGCAGTATTTT
-	TRBD2	TRBV10-3	TRBJ2-5	CAISDLPGLAGQETQYF	TGTGCCATCAGTGACCTCCCGGGACTAGCGGGCCAAGAGACCCAGTACTTC
-	-	TRBV7-9	TRBJ1-4	CASSSGIAATNEKLFF	TGTGCCAGCAGCTCAGGGATTGCGGCAACTAATGAAAAACTGTTTTTT
-	TRBD1	TRBV7-9	TRBJ2-3	CASSLPDRVYTQYF	TGTGCCAGCAGCTTACCAGACAGGGTGTATACGCAGTATTTT
-	TRBD2	TRBV27	TRBJ2-1	CASSLRTSGRSSYNEQFF	TGTGCCAGCAGTTTAAGGACTAGCGGGAGGAGCTCCTACAATGAGCAGTTCTTC
-	-	TRBV29-1	TRBJ1-1	CSVVDRLGEAFF	TGCAGCGTAGTTGACCGCCTCGGGGAAGCTTTCTTT